The next 21 T cell receptor beta chains were all read from a single sample in a study of blood T cell repertoires in COVID-19. TCRdb's table, derived via immunoSEQ multiplex PCR, lists solely in-frame clones and lacks some. The sample consists of 100,000 to 150,000 clones, 85% of them appearing once. The specimen was peripheral blood. Receptors originate from a woman older than 75 with acute or convalescent COVID-19.

This sequence joins TRBV6-6 and TRBJ1-5; D gene unclear. The CDR3 consists of 14 residues. CDR1 and CDR2 (germline): MNHNY, SVGAGI (reference sequence). Trimming cost V 5 bases and J 2 bases, with 10 bases left between them. CDR3 nucleotide sequence: TGTGCCAGCAGTGCTTCGGGTGGCAATCAGCCCCAGCATTTT. Translation: CASSASGGNQPQHF.

The count of this clone is one. The rearrangement links TRBV5-5 to TRBJ2-6; maybe TRBD1 (5 bases). CDR3 size: 16 residues. Trimming removed 2 bases from V and 1 base from J, with 10 bases in between. Germline V gives CDR1 SGHKS, CDR2 YYEKEE (reference sequence). This CDR3 is CASSFQPGSGANVLTF. The CDR3 nucleotides read TGTGCCAGCAGCTTCCAACCAGGGTCTGGGGCCAACGTCCTGACTTTC.

This chain uses TRBV19 with TRBJ1-3; D ambiguous. Between the trimmed V and J ends, which lost 10 bases and 0 bases, there was a span of 10 bases. This CDR3 is 13 amino acids long. Germline CDR1 and CDR2: LNHDA and SQIVND (reference sequence). The CDR3 sequence: CATKPDSGNTIYF. The CDR3 coding sequence is TGTGCCACCAAGCCCGACTCTGGAAACACCATATATTTT.

The CDR3 is CASSGRRDSYGYTF. Written as DNA, the CDR3 is TGTGCCAGCAGCGGACGCAGGGACTCTTATGGCTACACCTTC. The chain has TRBV9 and TRBJ1-2; D possibly corresponds to TRBD1 (5 bases). Germline CDR1 reads SGDLS; CDR2 reads YYNGEE. The CDR3 totals 14 residues. Trimming shortened V by 3 bases and J by 5 bases, and 14 bases separated the two germline ends. Using reference TRBV9 and TRBJ1-2 for the parts outside the CDR3, the full variable domain is DSGVTQTPKHLITATGQRVTLRCSPRSGDLSVYWYQQSLDQGLQFLIQYYNGEERAKGNILERFSAQQFPDLHSELNLSSLELGDSALYFCASSGRRDSYGYTFGSGTRLTVV.

The chain combines TRBV7-8 with TRBJ2-1, with 7 bases that match TRBD2. The V segment lost 5 bases and the J segment 3 bases; nucleotides outside the gene matches: 10. Germline V gives CDR1 SGHVS, CDR2 FQNEAQ. CDR3 length equals 16 residues. CDR3 region: CASSPPSGNFYNEQFF. CDR3 sequence (DNA): TGTGCCAGCAGCCCCCCAAGCGGGAATTTCTACAATGAGCAGTTCTTC.

A few counts support this clone. CDR3 bases: TGTGCCACCAGTCGGGGGGGAACAACTTCCTACAATGAGCAGTTCTTC. This codes for CATSRGGTTSYNEQFF. The chain combines TRBV24-1 with TRBJ2-1; 8 nucleotides agree with TRBD2. Germline lookup yields CDR1 KGHDR and CDR2 SFDVKD. Unmatched junction bases numbered 7, after V lost 6 bases and J lost 1 base. This CDR3 has 16 amino acids.

This chain links TRBV15 with TRBJ1-1; 7 bases are a match to TRBD1. CDR1 LNHNV and CDR2 YYDKDF come from the germline V gene (reference sequence). Trimming took 3 bases from V and 8 from J; bases not matched to a gene: 3. The CDR3 is 12 residues long. The CDR3: CATSRQQGEAFF. CDR3 bases: TGTGCCACCAGCAGGCAACAGGGGGAAGCTTTCTTT. The full variable domain, its missing parts supplied by reference TRBV15 and TRBJ1-1, is DAMVIQNPRYQVTQFGKPVTLSCSQTLNHNVMYWYQQKSSQAPKLLFHYYDKDFNNEADTPDNFQSRRPNTSFCFLDIRSPGLGDTAMYLCATSRQQGEAFFGQGTRLTVV.

This sequence joins TRBV5-1 and TRBJ2-7, with TRBD1 matching 7 bases. This CDR3 is built from 15 residues. The germline CDR1 and CDR2 sequences are SGHRS and YFSETQ. V lost 5 bases to trimming and J lost 4 bases; unmatched junction nucleotides: 12. The CDR3, as DNA: TGCGCCAGCAGAGACCGGGACAGACCGGATTACGAGCAGTACTTC. It codes for CASRDRDRPDYEQYF.

A single count supports this clone. This sequence joins TRBV11-3 and TRBJ2-5; D may be TRBD1 (6 bases). Deletions cut 5 bases from V and 4 bases from J, with 26 bases between. Looked up from germline, CDR1 is SGHNT and CDR2 is YENEEA. The CDR3 covers 18 residues. The CDR3 DNA follows: TGTGCCAGCAGCCCCAGGGGACCCTCCGGGACGACCGGAGAGACCCAGTACTTC. Residues: CASSPRGPSGTTGETQYF.

The chain combines TRBV24-1 with TRBJ2-5; 8 bases fit TRBD1. This CDR3 has 14 amino acids. In germline, CDR1 is KGHDR, CDR2 SFDVKD. Germline trimming cut 3 bases from V and 4 bases from J; bases unmatched to any gene: 3. The DNA of the CDR3 is TGTGCCACCAGTGATACCGGGACAGGAGAGACCCAGTACTTC. Translating gives CATSDTGTGETQYF.

V gene TRBV7-2 combines with J gene TRBJ1-5; TRBD1 is a possible D gene (5 bases). CDR1 is SGHTA and CDR2 is FQGNSA in the germline V gene. The length of the CDR3 is 13 residues. The V end was cut by 0 bases, the J end by 6 bases, with 6 bases between. CDR3 sequence reads: CASSLAQGQPQHF. The CDR3 nucleotides are TGTGCCAGCAGCTTAGCGCAGGGTCAGCCCCAGCATTTT.

This clone was counted once. The CDR3 sequence is CASSLWDTSTDTQYF. The CDR3 nucleotides are TGTGCCAGCAGCCTATGGGACACTAGCACAGATACGCAGTATTTT. The V call is TRBV4-2, the J call TRBJ2-3; D possibly corresponds to TRBD1 (6 bases). CDR3 length: 15 residues. V was trimmed by 4 bases and J by 0 bases, leaving 11 bases between them. Germline lookup yields CDR1 LGHNA and CDR2 YNFKEQ.

The chain employs TRBV29-1 and TRBJ2-2; 10 bases match TRBD1. The germline V gene has CDR1 SQVTM and CDR2 ANQGSEA. This CDR3 is built from 14 residues. The CDR3 DNA follows: TGCAGTGGGATCGGGACAGGGGACACCGGGGAGCTGTTTTTT. It is translated as CSGIGTGDTGELFF.

CDR3 nucleotides: TGTGCCAGCAGCCACACAACATTTGAAGCTTTCTTT. Protein: CASSHTTFEAFF. The chain carries TRBV14 and TRBJ1-1; D is unclear. Trimming removed 3 bases at V and 7 bases at J, with 9 bases between. The germline V gene encodes CDR1 SGHDN and CDR2 FVKESK. This CDR3 has 12 residues.

This clone was counted only a few times. This sequence joins TRBV9 and TRBJ1-1; D remains unclear. The germline V gene encodes CDR1 SGDLS and CDR2 YYNGEE. With 5 bases removed from V and 1 base from J, the gap between germline ends came to 9 bases. This CDR3 is 13 amino acids long. CDR3 residues: CASSQAANTEAFF. CDR3 bases: TGTGCCAGCAGTCAGGCCGCGAACACTGAAGCTTTCTTT.

The chain employs TRBV11-3 and TRBJ1-1, with D possibly being TRBD1 (5 bases). Germline V gives CDR1 SGHNT, CDR2 YENEEA. This CDR3 spans 13 amino acids. The V gene lost 3 bases and the J gene lost 5 bases, with 10 bases spanning the gap. The CDR3 DNA reads as TGTGCCAGCAGCTTTTTTGGGGGGACTGAAGCTTTCTTT. It encodes CASSFFGGTEAFF.

The chain uses TRBV5-8 and TRBJ1-3; the D gene is possibly TRBD1 (5 bases). The CDR3 runs to 15 residues. Trimming removed 2 bases from V and 0 bases from J, with 9 bases in between. Looked up from germline, CDR1 is SGHTS and CDR2 is YDEGEE. CDR3 nucleotide sequence: TGTGCCAGCAGCTTTGACAGTGACTCTGGAAACACCATATATTTT. Translation gives CASSFDSDSGNTIYF.

The V gene is TRBV4-2, the J gene TRBJ2-3; 12 bases agree with TRBD2. Per germline, CDR1 LGHNA and CDR2 YNFKEQ. CDR3 length: 13 residues. Trimming at V came to 8 bases and at J to 4 bases, leaving 1 base not matched to a gene. CDR3 protein: CASSSGGADTQYF. The DNA of the CDR3 is TGTGCCAGCTCTAGCGGGGGGGCAGATACGCAGTATTTT.

This clone was seen only once. The gene calls are TRBV12-5 and TRBJ1-3, with D maybe TRBD1 (5 bases). Trimming pared 1 base from V and 4 bases from J, leaving 8 bases between. The CDR3 extends over 14 amino acids. Looked up from germline, CDR1 is LGHNT and CDR2 is FRNRAP. In DNA form, the CDR3 reads TGTGCTAGTGGTTTGGGGACAACAGGAAACACCATATATTTT. Its translation: CASGLGTTGNTIYF.

This chain links TRBV6-5 with TRBJ2-7; TRBD2 matches 7 bases. Unmatched junction bases numbered 7, after V lost 5 bases and J lost 6 bases. Germline values: CDR1 MNHEY, CDR2 SVGAGI. The CDR3 length is 13 residues. The CDR3 nucleotides are TGTGCCAGCAGTCTCAACCGACTAGCCGAGCAGTACGTC. Translating it yields CASSLNRLAEQYV.

The chain links TRBV5-1 to TRBJ1-5, with a tentative D call TRBD1 (5 bases). The germline V and J ends were trimmed by 5 bases and 0 bases, with 6 bases remaining between them. The CDR3 is made up of 13 amino acids. Germline assignment: CDR1 SGHRS and CDR2 YFSETQ. CDR3 in amino acids: CASRTGSNQPQHF. In DNA, the CDR3 is TGCGCCAGCAGAACAGGTAGCAATCAGCCCCAGCATTTT.